This passage covers 21 T cell receptor beta chains from one sample sequenced in a study of persistence of HIV-infected CD4 T cells. An overlapping HIV-1 Gag peptide pool stimulated these cells at 1 ug/peptide/mL. Sorted nonresponding memory CD4+ T cells were CD40L-negative, CD69-negative, CD45RO-high. These receptors are not linked to any known antigen. The immunoSEQ assay was version 4, run in survey mode. Profiled with immunoSEQ multiplex PCR; TCRdb holds only in-frame clones, not every one. The table records roughly 32,000 clones, roughly 80% of them present only once. Sequencing used CD4+ T cells sorted from PBMCs after roughly 20-hour stimulation, obtained from a patient who received antiretroviral therapy. The receptors stem from an adult woman with HIV who was CMV-seropositive.

The chain is built from TRBV10-1 and TRBJ2-7; D not certain. Germline values: CDR1 WNHNN, CDR2 SYGVQD (reference sequence). The ends were cut back, 0 bases at V and 1 base at J, with 7 bases in the middle. This CDR3 has 14 residues. CDR3 nucleotides: TGCGCCAGCAGTGAGTCAGGCAGTTCCTACGAGCAGTACTTC. Its protein is CASSESGSSYEQYF.

The chain carries TRBV7-9 and TRBJ2-7, with 7 bases identical to TRBD2. The CDR3 is 12 residues long. V lost 1 base to trimming and J lost 13 bases; unmatched junction nucleotides: 7. Germline V gene lookup returns CDR1 SEHNR and CDR2 FQNEAQ (reference sequence). The CDR3 sequence: CASSLGEGPEYF. CDR3 in DNA: TGTGCCAGCAGCTTAGGGGAGGGCCCGGAATACTTC.

This clone was recorded only once. The gene calls are TRBV7-2 and TRBJ1-2, with TRBD1 matching 9 bases. The ends lost 6 bases at V and 7 bases at J; junction bases unmatched: 12. This CDR3 is 15 amino acids long. CDR1 SGHTA and CDR2 FQGNSA come from the germline V gene. The CDR3 DNA is TGTGCCAGCAGTTCTACAGGGGGCCCCCGCTCTGGCTACACCTTC. Amino acid sequence: CASSSTGGPRSGYTF.

V and J are TRBV29-1 and TRBJ1-1; a weak D match, TRBD1 (5 bases). The CDR3 runs to 13 residues. Germline V gives CDR1 SQVTM, CDR2 ANQGSEA. The germline V and J ends were trimmed by 4 bases and 1 base, with 10 bases remaining between them. CDR3 amino acids: CSVVGQENTEAFF. CDR3 DNA sequence: TGCAGCGTTGTGGGGCAGGAGAACACTGAAGCTTTCTTT.

V is TRBV4-1 and J is TRBJ2-1; possibly TRBD1 or TRBD2 for D (5 bases each). V shed 4 bases and J shed 4 bases, with 17 bases lying between them. The CDR3 is 16 amino acids. The germline V gene encodes CDR1 MGHRA and CDR2 YSYEKL. Here the CDR3 reads CASSPLGERTYNEQFF. In DNA, the CDR3 is TGCGCCAGCAGCCCCCTAGGGGAGCGGACGTACAATGAGCAGTTCTTC.

The rearrangement joins TRBV5-4 to TRBJ2-3, with TRBD2 matching over 11 bases. V lost 2 bases, J lost 0 bases, and 5 bases stayed unmatched. CDR1 SGHNT and CDR2 YYREEE come from the germline V gene (reference sequence). There are 17 residues in the CDR3. CDR3 bases: TGTGCCAGCAGCTTAGGGACTAGCGGATACAGCACAGATACGCAGTATTTT. Its translation is CASSLGTSGYSTDTQYF.

This sequence joins TRBV5-8 and TRBJ2-7; TRBD1 agrees at 7 bases. The CDR3 is 15 amino acids. Looked up from germline, CDR1 is SGHTS and CDR2 is YDEGEE. J gave up 3 bases and V 7 bases, and 13 bases lay outside the gene matches. The CDR3 loop reads CASRPVQGQSYEQYF. CDR3 sequence (DNA): TGTGCCAGCCGCCCTGTCCAGGGACAGAGCTACGAGCAGTACTTC. Full variable domain (remainder filled in from reference TRBV5-8 and TRBJ2-7): EAGVTQSPTHLIKTRGQQATLRCSPISGHTSVYWYQQALGLGLQFLLWYDEGEERNRGNFPPRFSGRQFPNYSSELNVNALELEDSALYLCASRPVQGQSYEQYFGPGTRLTVT.

The rearrangement joins TRBV11-1 to TRBJ2-3, with 7 bases lining up with TRBD1. Trimming at V came to 4 bases and at J to 6 bases, leaving 4 bases not matched to a gene. This CDR3 comprises 13 residues. Germline-derived CDR1 and CDR2 are SGHAT and FQDESV (reference sequence). In nucleotides, the CDR3 is TGTGCCAGCAGCTCTGACAGGGCGGATACGCAGTATTTT. Its protein product is CASSSDRADTQYF.

The chain has TRBV7-2 and TRBJ1-1, with TRBD1 matching 10 bases. CDR3 length: 16 amino acids. From germline, CDR1 is SGHTA and CDR2 FQGNSA. The trim removed 5 bases at V and 5 bases at J, leaving 11 bases unmatched. CDR3 DNA: TGTGCCAGCAGCCCTGGGACAGGGGCCCTTGGAACTGAAGCTTTCTTT. It is translated as CASSPGTGALGTEAFF.

This rearrangement joins TRBV19 to TRBJ2-3; D might be TRBD2 (6 bases). Germline lookup yields CDR1 LNHDA and CDR2 SQIVND (reference sequence). The CDR3 has 17 residues. Trimming stripped 4 bases from V and 4 bases from J, with 21 bases between. The CDR3 sequence is CASSTQTRRRGADTQYF. In nucleotides, the CDR3 is TGTGCCAGTAGTACCCAAACCCGGCGGAGGGGAGCAGATACGCAGTATTTT.

This rearrangement joins TRBV7-9 to TRBJ1-1; D possibly corresponds to TRBD1 (6 bases). CDR1 and CDR2 from the germline V gene are SEHNR and FQNEAQ (reference sequence). The CDR3 totals 16 residues. The V end lost 4 bases, the J end lost 1 base, and 16 bases lay between the germline ends. Here the CDR3 reads CASSSQTGGGNTEAFF. CDR3 bases: TGTGCCAGCAGCTCTCAGACGGGAGGGGGGAACACTGAAGCTTTCTTT.

This chain links TRBV28 with TRBJ1-1; D might be TRBD1 (6 bases). Between the trimmed V and J ends, which lost 3 bases and 5 bases, there was a span of 10 bases. The CDR3 runs to 13 residues. Per the germline V gene, CDR1 is MDHEN and CDR2 is SYDVKM. The CDR3 nucleotides are TGTGCCAGCAGTTTGGGGGGACATACTGAAGCTTTCTTT. Translation: CASSLGGHTEAFF. Drawing the rest from reference TRBV28 and TRBJ1-1, the complete variable domain is DVKVTQSSRYLVKRTGEKVFLECVQDMDHENMFWYRQDPGLGLRLIYFSYDVKMKEKGDIPEGYSVSREKKERFSLILESASTNQTSMYLCASSLGGHTEAFFGQGTRLTVV.

The rearrangement links TRBV27 to TRBJ1-6; TRBD1 is a possible D gene (6 bases). Trimming shortened V by 5 bases and J by 7 bases, and 12 bases separated the two germline ends. The CDR3 covers 14 residues. Per the germline V gene, CDR1 is MNHEY and CDR2 is SMNVEV (reference sequence). The CDR3 here is CASSRGDTNSPLHF. The CDR3 DNA reads as TGTGCCAGCAGTCGGGGGGACACCAATTCACCCCTCCACTTT.

V and J are TRBV7-3 and TRBJ2-1, with 7 bases lining up with TRBD1. CDR3 size: 13 residues. Trimming removed 3 bases from V and 4 bases from J; junction bases left unmatched: 0. CDR1 is SGHTA, CDR2 FQGTGA, per germline. CDR3 sequence reads: CASSLGQYNEQFF. The CDR3, as DNA: TGTGCCAGCAGCTTGGGACAGTACAATGAGCAGTTCTTC.

This chain connects TRBV28 to TRBJ1-3; D unclear. Trimming took off 10 bases at V and 7 bases at J, with 29 bases between the two ends. Per germline, CDR1 MDHEN and CDR2 SYDVKM. The CDR3 loop spans 17 amino acids. CDR3 in amino acids: CATTCFWIDPPCNTIYF. The CDR3 DNA reads as TGTGCCACCACCTGTTTCTGGATTGATCCGCCGTGCAACACCATATATTTT.

The chain employs TRBV3-1 (or the pseudogene TRBV3-2) and TRBJ2-5, with TRBD1 matching over 7 bases. Looked up from germline, CDR1 is LGHDT and CDR2 is YNNKEL (reference sequence). The CDR3 consists of 18 residues. With V trimmed by 0 bases and J by 5 bases, 15 bases remained unmatched. CDR3 nucleotide sequence: TGTGCCAGCAGCCAAGACGGGGCCAGGACAGGCCCAGGGGAGACCCAGTACTTC. Amino acids: CASSQDGARTGPGETQYF.

Only one count was recorded for this clone. The chain carries TRBV30 and TRBJ1-4; a weak D match, TRBD1 (5 bases). This CDR3 spans 15 amino acids. The V gene's germline CDR1 is GTSNPN and CDR2 SVGIG (reference sequence). V gave up 7 bases and J gave up 4 bases, with 19 bases separating them. The CDR3 region is CAYNTQARINEKLFF. The CDR3 DNA is TGTGCCTACAACACACAGGCCCGGATTAATGAAAAACTGTTTTTT.

The chain is built from TRBV18 and TRBJ2-7, with 11 bases that match TRBD2. The CDR3 is 15 amino acids. V dropped 0 bases and J dropped 6; count of bases not matched to a gene: 4. Germline V CDR1 and CDR2: KGHSH, LQKENI. The CDR3 sequence: CASSPPNLAGGEQYF. The CDR3 DNA sequence: TGTGCCAGCTCACCACCGAACCTAGCGGGAGGCGAGCAGTACTTC. The whole variable domain, remainder taken from reference TRBV18 and TRBJ2-7, is NAGVMQNPRHLVRRRGQEARLRCSPMKGHSHVYWYRQLPEEGLKFMVYLQKENIIDESGMPKERFSAEFPKEGPSILRIQQVVRGDSAAYFCASSPPNLAGGEQYFGPGTRLTVT.

The chain uses TRBV19 and TRBJ2-6; D is possibly TRBD2 (5 bases). The germline gives CDR1 LNHDA, CDR2 SQIVND (reference sequence). This CDR3 comprises 14 residues. V lost 9 bases and J 3 bases, leaving 12 bases between the germline ends. The CDR3 region has the DNA TGTGCCAGCGGGATGATTAGTGGGGCCAACGTCCTGACTTTC. Its protein is CASGMISGANVLTF.

CDR3 protein: CASSKAPTSGYRDTGELFF. The CDR3 nucleotides read TGTGCCAGTAGTAAAGCCCCCACTAGCGGGTATCGGGACACCGGGGAGCTGTTTTTT. The V and J genes are TRBV19 and TRBJ2-2, with TRBD2 identical over 9 bases. Germline CDR1 is LNHDA and CDR2 is SQIVND (reference sequence). This CDR3 spans 19 amino acids. V gave up 4 bases and J gave up 3 bases; unmatched junction bases: 15.

The chain links TRBV6-6 to TRBJ2-1; D is uncertain. The CDR3 consists of 12 residues. V dropped 8 bases and J dropped 9 bases, with 14 bases sitting between them. Per the germline V gene, CDR1 is MNHNY and CDR2 is SVGAGI (reference sequence). The CDR3 DNA reads TGTGCCAGCGATAAGACGGGTGTTGAGCAGTTCTTC. Translated, it gives CASDKTGVEQFF.